The 3 T cell receptor beta chains presented below share a single source sample, sequenced in a study of cytomegalovirus exposure and HLA in healthy donors. Clones were read by immunoSEQ multiplex PCR, and TCRdb kept only the in-frame ones, dropping some. The table shows some 150,000 clones, with around 89% occurring only once. Sequencing input: PBMCs. All receptors come from a woman aged 30 to 39 in good health and CMV-seropositive.

The V gene is TRBV11-2, the J gene TRBJ2-5; 7 bases agree with TRBD2. CDR1 is SGHAT and CDR2 is FQNNGV in the germline V gene. The V segment lost 4 bases and the J segment 10 bases; nucleotides outside the gene matches: 15. The CDR3 consists of 15 residues. Here the CDR3 DNA reads TGTGCCAGCAGCTACGAGCGGGGTGGGTTTTCGGACCAGTACTTC. This encodes CASSYERGGFSDQYF.

This clone was counted once. The chain carries TRBV5-1 and TRBJ1-5; maybe TRBD1 (5 bases). The V end lost 0 bases, the J end lost 2 bases, and 12 bases lay between the germline ends. The CDR3 runs to 16 residues. CDR1 and CDR2 from the germline V gene are SGHRS and YFSETQ. The CDR3, as DNA: TGCGCCAGCAGCTTGGTCGGCGGGGGGGGCAATCAGCCCCAGCATTTT. Amino acid sequence: CASSLVGGGGNQPQHF.

The rearrangement links TRBV5-4 to TRBJ2-7; possible D gene TRBD2, 6 bases. V dropped 4 bases and J dropped 1 base, with 24 bases sitting between them. The germline V gene encodes CDR1 SGHNT and CDR2 YYREEE (reference sequence). This CDR3 is built from 18 residues. CDR3 in DNA: TGTGCCAGCAGCACCTACCCTCTATTAGCGGACCAGTCCTACGAGCAGTACTTC. Protein: CASSTYPLLADQSYEQYF.